This note documents a single T cell receptor beta chain sequence. The method was immunoSEQ multiplex PCR; TCRdb's version includes in-frame clones alone and lacks a portion of them. The data contain 15,000 or so clones, about 80% of them seen just once; the ten biggest clones take up roughly a tenth. The CDR3 runs to 12 residues. Germline values: CDR1 SEHNR, CDR2 FQNEAQ (reference sequence). Trimming cost V 11 bases and J 7 bases, with 17 bases left between them. Dosing: nivolumab 3 mg/kg IV, weeks 1, 4, 7, 10, then every two weeks to week 26. This specimen comes from a study of ipilimumab plus nivolumab after autologous stem cell transplantation. Looking at the study overall: Typical patient got four to six ipilimumab doses and seven to nine nivolumab doses (median). DLBCL patients had primary refractory or relapsed disease.

Specimen: PBMCs, collected in a trial of ipilimumab plus nivolumab as post-transplant consolidation. The genes are TRBV7-9 and TRBJ1-2; D possibly corresponds to TRBD1 (5 bases). The receptor was isolated from a male donor with diffuse large B-cell lymphoma. CDR3 sequence reads: CALGLVGAGYTF. The CDR3 DNA reads as TGTGCCCTCGGTCTTGTCGGGGCTGGCTACACCTTC.